The 10 T cell receptor beta chains below were found in one sample sequenced in a study of beta chain features in type 1 diabetes. Whole-study results and caveats: There was a moderate but significant shortening of TCRB CDR3s in all four CD4+ subsets of Type 1 diabetes patients.

No antigen has been identified for these receptors. Expressed TCRB transcripts were sequenced after all isolated RNA was converted to cDNA. Profiled with immunoSEQ multiplex PCR; TCRdb holds only in-frame clones, not every one. The repertoire holds some 640,000 clones, more than 12% seen once, with approximately 0.043% in the top ten. Sequenced input: naive CD4+ T cells from blood. The receptors come from a man aged 18 to 30 with type 1 diabetes.

The chain is built from TRBV30 and TRBJ1-2, with D hard to call. The V end was cut by 4 bases, the J end by 8 bases, with 14 bases between. CDR3 length: 12 residues. CDR1 is GTSNPN and CDR2 is SVGIG in the germline V gene (reference sequence). Here the CDR3 DNA reads TGTGCCTGGACTCCCCAATCGCGGGGCTACACCTTC. Residues: CAWTPQSRGYTF.

This clone was seen just once. The chain couples TRBV9 to TRBJ1-6, with D possibly matching TRBD1 (6 bases). The germline V and J ends were trimmed by 4 bases and 7 bases, with 15 bases remaining between them. CDR1 is SGDLS and CDR2 is YYNGEE in the germline V gene. The CDR3 is 15 residues long. CDR3 DNA sequence: TGTGCCAGCAGCACCCCTGACAGGCCAAATTCACCCCTCCACTTT. Encoded protein: CASSTPDRPNSPLHF.

CDR3 residues: CATSRDKSTDTQYF. CDR3 DNA sequence: TGTGCCACCAGCAGAGATAAGAGCACAGATACGCAGTATTTT. This chain uses TRBV15 with TRBJ2-3, with no clear D. Trimming left V 0 bases short and J 0 bases short, with 4 bases between. The CDR3 has 14 residues. CDR1 LNHNV and CDR2 YYDKDF come from the germline V gene (reference sequence).

The rearrangement joins TRBV30 to TRBJ2-7; perhaps TRBD2 as D (5 bases). This CDR3 is 14 amino acids long. Germline CDR1 is GTSNPN and CDR2 is SVGIG (reference sequence). Trimming took off 4 bases at V and 2 bases at J, with 15 bases between the two ends. The CDR3 sequence: CAWKREDGAYEQYF. The CDR3, as DNA: TGTGCCTGGAAACGGGAAGACGGCGCCTACGAGCAGTACTTC.

The CDR3 is CASSRKVGRANSPLHF. The CDR3 region has the DNA TGCGCCAGCAGCCGAAAGGTGGGGAGGGCTAATTCACCCCTCCACTTT. V is TRBV4-3 and J is TRBJ1-6; no reliable D call. Between the trimmed V and J ends, which lost 4 bases and 6 bases, there was a span of 16 bases. Germline V gene sequence: CDR1 LGHNA, CDR2 YSLEER. This CDR3 has 16 residues.

The chain employs TRBV5-4 and TRBJ2-1; 9 bases match TRBD1. The CDR3 has 16 residues. Trimming cost V 6 bases and J 1 base; bases outside gene matches: 8. Germline V gives CDR1 SGHNT, CDR2 YYREEE (reference sequence). This chain's CDR3 is CASTGTGTGSYNEQFF. In DNA, the CDR3 is TGTGCCAGCACCGGCACCGGGACAGGGTCCTACAATGAGCAGTTCTTC. Combining the CDR3 with reference TRBV5-4 and TRBJ2-1 gives the whole variable domain ETGVTQSPTHLIKTRGQQVTLRCSSQSGHNTVSWYQQALGQGPQFIFQYYREEENGRGNFPPRFSGLQFPNYSSELNVNALELDDSALYLCASTGTGTGSYNEQFFGPGTRLTVL.

This clone turned up a few times. The sample contains more than one DNA sequence encoding this CDR3. The chain combines TRBV30 with TRBJ1-2, with no clear D. The germline V and J ends were trimmed by 0 bases and 5 bases, with 4 bases remaining between them. This CDR3 comprises 11 residues. The germline gives CDR1 GTSNPN, CDR2 SVGIG (reference sequence). The CDR3 DNA sequence: TGTGCCTGGAGTGTTGGTTATGGCTACACCTTC. Its protein is CAWSVGYGYTF.

This clone has just a few counts. The V and J genes are TRBV30 and TRBJ1-1; D not certain. This CDR3 is 12 amino acids long. CDR1 and CDR2 (germline): GTSNPN, SVGIG (reference sequence). V lost 4 bases and J 1 base, leaving 7 bases between the germline ends. The CDR3 protein is CAWKGGNTEAFF. Here the CDR3 DNA reads TGTGCCTGGAAAGGAGGGAACACTGAAGCTTTCTTT.

The V gene is TRBV7-9, the J gene TRBJ2-5, with D possibly being TRBD1 (6 bases). V lost 4 bases and J lost 1, with 10 bases in between. This CDR3 has 14 amino acids. Germline V CDR1 and CDR2: SEHNR, FQNEAQ (reference sequence). The CDR3: CASSSRQVQETQYF. The CDR3 DNA is TGTGCCAGCAGCTCTCGACAGGTCCAAGAGACCCAGTACTTC.

This sequence joins TRBV5-4 and TRBJ2-1; a possible D gene is TRBD2 (6 bases). This CDR3 is 14 amino acids long. V lost 3 bases, J lost 5 bases, and 12 bases lay in between. CDR1 is SGHNT, CDR2 YYREEE, per germline (reference sequence). The DNA of the CDR3 is TGTGCCAGCAGCTCGGGGGTCGGGAACAATGAGCAGTTCTTC. Protein product: CASSSGVGNNEQFF. Variable domain in full (rest from reference TRBV5-4 and TRBJ2-1): ETGVTQSPTHLIKTRGQQVTLRCSSQSGHNTVSWYQQALGQGPQFIFQYYREEENGRGNFPPRFSGLQFPNYSSELNVNALELDDSALYLCASSSGVGNNEQFFGPGTRLTVL.